These 20 T cell receptor beta chains share one sample of origin, sequenced in a study of shared clonotypes between healthy human individuals. Repertoires were generated with immunoSEQ multiplex PCR, while TCRdb's copy carries only in-frame clones and drops some. The sample contains approximately 2.3 million clones, just over 90% of which appear only once. Sequencing was performed on naive CD4+ T cells from PBMCs. This sample's subset: CD45RA+ positively selected. Every receptor here comes from a man aged 18 to 30 in good health. Some clones in this sample may be carry-over from other donors' samples.

The chain uses TRBV14 and TRBJ2-5, with a weak D call TRBD1 (6 bases). The CDR3 runs 16 residues. CDR1 is SGHDN and CDR2 is FVKESK in the germline V gene. V lost 1 base and J 0 bases, leaving 12 bases between the germline ends. The CDR3 DNA reads as TGTGCCAGCAGCCAAGTGGGACACCCGTACCAAGAGACCCAGTACTTC. Translated: CASSQVGHPYQETQYF.

DNA for the CDR3: TGTGCCAGCTCCAGGGGTCCGCCTGGAAACACCATATATTTT. This sequence encodes CASSRGPPGNTIYF. J is TRBJ1-3 and V is TRBV18, with D perhaps TRBD1 (6 bases). The germline V gene has CDR1 KGHSH and CDR2 LQKENI. The CDR3 covers 14 residues. V was shortened by 6 bases and J by 2 bases, with 11 bases between the two germline ends.

The chain uses TRBV28 and TRBJ1-1; D may be TRBD1 (6 bases). Trimming removed 3 bases from V and 4 bases from J, with 18 bases in between. The CDR3 runs to 16 residues. From germline, CDR1 is MDHEN and CDR2 SYDVKM. The CDR3 loop reads CASSFPIQGTSTEAFF. In DNA, the CDR3 is TGTGCCAGCAGTTTTCCCATCCAGGGGACTTCCACTGAAGCTTTCTTT.

A remark on this clone: Other DNA variants within this sample encode the same CDR3. The V gene is TRBV5-1, the J gene TRBJ2-3, with 8 bases matching TRBD1. This CDR3 has 13 amino acids. J lost 6 bases, V lost 3 bases, and 3 bases had no gene match. Germline assignment: CDR1 SGHRS and CDR2 YFSETQ. In DNA, the CDR3 is TGCGCCAGCAGCTCCGGACAGGGCGATACGCAGTATTTT. This gives the protein CASSSGQGDTQYF.

The rearrangement links TRBV7-6 to TRBJ2-7; 9 bases line up with TRBD2. Germline values: CDR1 SGHVS, CDR2 FNYEAQ. V trimming: 1 base; J trimming: 3 bases; junction bases outside the gene matches: 4. CDR3 length: 15 amino acids. The CDR3 sequence: CASSLGTAGGYEQYF. Here the CDR3 DNA reads TGTGCCAGCAGCTTAGGAACAGCGGGAGGCTACGAGCAGTACTTC. The full variable domain, completed using reference TRBV7-6 and TRBJ2-7, is GAGVSQSPRYKVTKRGQDVALRCDPISGHVSLYWYRQALGQGPEFLTYFNYEAQQDKSGLPNDRFSAERPEGSISTLTIQRTEQRDSAMYRCASSLGTAGGYEQYFGPGTRLTVT.

CDR3 DNA sequence: TGCGCCAGCAGCCAAGATCTGGGCAGGGATGATCAGCCCCAGCATTTT. Amino acids: CASSQDLGRDDQPQHF. This chain uses TRBV4-3 with TRBJ1-5, with D maybe TRBD1 (5 bases). Germline CDR1 reads LGHNA; CDR2 reads YSLEER. The V end was cut by 0 bases, the J end by 5 bases, with 14 bases between. The CDR3 is made up of 16 amino acids.

The rearrangement joins TRBV9 to TRBJ2-1; no reliable D call. The CDR3 covers 15 residues. The germline CDR1 and CDR2 sequences are SGDLS and YYNGEE. V gave up 9 bases and J gave up 0 bases, with 16 bases separating them. The chain's CDR3 is CATTDGPSSYNEQFF. CDR3 sequence (DNA): TGTGCCACCACCGATGGACCTAGCTCCTACAATGAGCAGTTCTTC.

The V call is TRBV4-2, the J call TRBJ2-2, with TRBD2 matching 15 bases. J lost 7 bases, V lost 4 bases, and 7 bases had no gene match. The germline V gene encodes CDR1 LGHNA and CDR2 YNFKEQ. The CDR3 is 17 residues long. The CDR3 here is CASSPRTSGRAGGELFF. The CDR3 DNA sequence: TGTGCCAGCAGCCCGAGGACTAGCGGGAGGGCCGGCGGGGAGCTGTTTTTT.

The gene calls are TRBV28 and TRBJ1-4, with D tentatively TRBD1 (6 bases). V was pared by 4 bases and J by 4 bases, with 16 bases between. CDR3 length equals 16 residues. Germline V lookup: CDR1 MDHEN, CDR2 SYDVKM. CDR3: CASSSLLGGDNEKLFF. The CDR3 DNA reads as TGTGCCAGCAGTTCCCTGCTAGGGGGAGATAATGAAAAACTGTTTTTT.

The J gene is TRBJ2-3, the V gene TRBV9; TRBD2 might be the D (6 bases). The V end was cut by 1 base, the J end by 1 base, with 10 bases between. CDR3 length: 15 residues. Germline values: CDR1 SGDLS, CDR2 YYNGEE. DNA for the CDR3: TGTGCCAGCAGCGTACTTTTAGCGGGCACAGATACGCAGTATTTT. It specifies CASSVLLAGTDTQYF.

This clone showed up just a few times. The CDR3 loop is CASGLENIQYF. The CDR3 nucleotides are TGTGCCAGCGGACTAGAGAACATTCAGTACTTC. The chain is built from TRBV28 and TRBJ2-4, with 7 positions matching TRBD2. This CDR3 contains 11 residues. The junction had 2 bases not matched to a gene; V was cut back by 8 bases and J by 7 bases. Germline loops: CDR1 MDHEN, CDR2 SYDVKM.

The rearrangement links TRBV2 to TRBJ1-5, with D possibly being TRBD1 (6 bases). The CDR3 spans 14 residues. Per germline, CDR1 SNHLY and CDR2 FYNNEI. V was clipped by 6 bases and J by 0 bases, with 9 bases between them. CDR3 amino acids: CASSGQISNQPQHF. The CDR3 bases are TGTGCCAGCAGCGGACAGATTAGCAATCAGCCCCAGCATTTT.

V usage is TRBV10-3 and J usage is TRBJ2-7; 8 bases fit TRBD2. The CDR3 is 16 residues long. CDR1 is ENHRY, CDR2 SYGVKD, per germline. V was clipped by 10 bases and J by 6 bases; unmatched bases: 20. CDR3 in DNA: TGTGCCACCGAGAGAGGAAGCTGGCGGGAGGAGGTCGAGCAGTACTTC. Translating gives CATERGSWREEVEQYF.

This CDR3 reads CASTKGRDNGETQYF. CDR3 sequence (DNA): TGCGCCAGCACCAAAGGGCGGGATAACGGAGAGACCCAGTACTTC. This chain connects TRBV5-1 to TRBJ2-5, with D maybe TRBD2 (6 bases). With 6 bases removed from V and 4 bases from J, the gap between germline ends came to 19 bases. The CDR3 has 15 amino acids. Germline V lookup: CDR1 SGHRS, CDR2 YFSETQ.

The chain has TRBV6-6 and TRBJ1-3; possibly TRBD1 for D (6 bases). There are 16 residues in the CDR3. The V end was cut by 5 bases, the J end by 2 bases, with 16 bases between. The germline gives CDR1 MNHNY, CDR2 SVGAGI (reference sequence). The CDR3 spells CASSGTGTVTGNTIYF. The DNA for the CDR3 is TGTGCCAGCAGTGGAACAGGGACTGTTACTGGAAACACCATATATTTT.

The V call is TRBV7-9, the J call TRBJ2-7, with 8 bases identical to TRBD2. CDR1 is SEHNR, CDR2 FQNEAQ, per germline (reference sequence). This CDR3 is 15 amino acids long. Trimming removed 5 bases from V and 0 bases from J; junction bases left unmatched: 6. Here the CDR3 DNA reads TGTGCCAGCAGCCTGACTAGCGAGGGCTCCTACGAGCAGTACTTC. Protein sequence: CASSLTSEGSYEQYF. Together with reference TRBV7-9 and TRBJ2-7, the CDR3 gives the full variable domain: DTGVSQNPRHKITKRGQNVTFRCDPISEHNRLYWYRQTLGQGPEFLTYFQNEAQLEKSRLLSDRFSAERPKGSFSTLEIQRTEQGDSAMYLCASSLTSEGSYEQYFGPGTRLTVT.

The chain couples TRBV10-3 to TRBJ1-1, with a possible D match to TRBD1 (6 bases). Germline lookup yields CDR1 ENHRY and CDR2 SYGVKD. The length of the CDR3 is 13 residues. Trimming took off 11 bases at V and 0 bases at J, with 13 bases between the two ends. CDR3 protein: CALRGQLNTEAFF. The DNA of the CDR3 is TGTGCCCTTCGGGGACAACTGAACACTGAAGCTTTCTTT.

The chain has TRBV23-1 and TRBJ1-1; possibly TRBD1 for D (5 bases). TRBV23-1 is classed as an ORF, of uncertain function. This CDR3 region has 16 residues. V lost 2 bases to trimming and J lost 5 bases, with 18 bases between them. Written as DNA, the CDR3 is TGCGCCAGCAGTCAACCTGGGACGGAGTCAAGAACTGAAGCTTTCTTT. As protein: CASSQPGTESRTEAFF.

The chain has TRBV6-5 and TRBJ2-2; D uncertain. Germline V gene data show CDR1 as MNHEY and CDR2 as SVGAGI. Trimming removed 8 bases from V and 6 bases from J, with 10 bases in between. This CDR3 comprises 12 residues. The CDR3 nucleotides read TGTGCCAGCCGATCATCAGCCGGGGAGCTGTTTTTT. As protein: CASRSSAGELFF.

V usage is TRBV21-1 and J usage is TRBJ1-1. TRBV21-1 is designated a pseudogene. The CDR3 is 18 residues long. In nucleotides, the CDR3 is TGTGCCAGCAGCAAGTGGATGGGACTAAATCTCGGACGGTTTCGAGCTTTCTTT. This translates into CASSKWMGLNLGRFRAFF.